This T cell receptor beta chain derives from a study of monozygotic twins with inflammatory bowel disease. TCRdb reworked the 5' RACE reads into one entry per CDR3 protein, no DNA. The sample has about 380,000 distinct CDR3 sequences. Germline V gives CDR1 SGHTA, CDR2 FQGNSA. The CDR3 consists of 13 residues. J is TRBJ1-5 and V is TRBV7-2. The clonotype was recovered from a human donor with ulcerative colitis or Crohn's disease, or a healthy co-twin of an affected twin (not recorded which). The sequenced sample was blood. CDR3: CASSLAANQPQHF.